This entry lists 30 T cell receptor beta chains sequenced from one sample in a study of T cell responses to AZD1222 COVID-19 vaccine. Some clones are missing from TCRdb's copy, which holds only in-frame ones; the method was immunoSEQ multiplex PCR. The data hold about 92,000 clones, with roughly 91% observed a single time. The source material was peripheral blood, sampled on day 0 of AZD1222 vaccination. The receptors come from an adult in good health.

On this clone: In this CDR3 the conserved last residue, phenylalanine or tryptophan, is missing, so a read error is likely. No DNA is shown, since the ends of the CDR3 on it are uncertain; the CDR3 is the one TCRdb lists. The chain uses TRBV27 and TRBJ1-5; no DNA check was done on the table's D call, TRBD1. The CDR3 spans 10 residues, counting both ends. The V gene's germline CDR1 is MNHEY and CDR2 SMNVEV (reference sequence). The CDR3 sequence: CASSVSSRVS.

This clone has just one count. This chain connects TRBV5-4 to TRBJ1-1; D ambiguous. The V gene's germline CDR1 is SGHNT and CDR2 YYREEE (reference sequence). The V end was cut by 4 bases, the J end by 0 bases, with 10 bases between. This CDR3 has 14 amino acids. The CDR3, as DNA: TGTGCCAGCAGCCAGTCGGGTTTGAACACTGAAGCTTTCTTT. Protein product: CASSQSGLNTEAFF.

V and J are TRBV6-5 and TRBJ1-1; the match to TRBD1 covers 12 bases. V gave up 2 bases and J gave up 4 bases; unmatched junction bases: 2. From germline, CDR1 is MNHEY and CDR2 SVGAGI. The CDR3 is made up of 15 amino acids. CDR3 amino acids: CASSYRDRGRTEAFF. The CDR3 region has the DNA TGTGCCAGCAGTTACCGGGACAGGGGGCGCACTGAAGCTTTCTTT.

This rearrangement joins TRBV11-3 to TRBJ2-7, with D possibly matching TRBD2 (6 bases). The CDR3 length is 14 residues. Trimming left V 2 bases short and J 1 base short, with 9 bases between. CDR1 and CDR2 (germline): SGHNT, YENEEA. The CDR3 coding sequence is TGTGCCAGCAGCTTACGGGAGCAATCCTACGAGCAGTACTTC. Protein sequence: CASSLREQSYEQYF.

CDR3 sequence: CASSPPGPSTISYNEQFF. CDR3 in DNA: TGTGCCAGTAGTCCCCCGGGACCCTCAACTATCTCCTACAATGAGCAGTTCTTC. V usage is TRBV19 and J usage is TRBJ2-1; D assignment may be TRBD1 or TRBD2 (5 bases each). The CDR3 has 18 amino acids. V gave up 5 bases and J gave up 0 bases, with 20 bases separating them. Germline V lookup: CDR1 LNHDA, CDR2 SQIVND (reference sequence).

This CDR3 reads CATAMGDRNEKLFF. For the CDR3, the DNA is TGTGCCACCGCTATGGGGGACAGGAATGAAAAACTGTTTTTT. The V gene is TRBV15, the J gene TRBJ1-4, with 8 bases matching TRBD1. Losses at the gene ends were 8 bases for V and 5 bases for J; bases not matched to a gene: 7. CDR3 length: 14 amino acids. CDR1 and CDR2 from the germline V gene are LNHNV and YYDKDF (reference sequence).

This chain links TRBV10-3 with TRBJ1-2, with 8 bases lining up with TRBD1. The V gene end was trimmed by 6 bases and the J gene end by 8 bases; junction bases not matched to a gene: 11. CDR1 is ENHRY, CDR2 SYGVKD, per germline. This CDR3 is built from 14 residues. The CDR3 nucleotides are TGTGCCATCAGGGATGACAGGGGAGCCCAAGGCTACACCTTC. Translated, it gives CAIRDDRGAQGYTF.

The chain employs TRBV5-4 and TRBJ2-1; 11 nucleotides line up with TRBD1. With V trimmed by 0 bases and J by 9 bases, 8 bases remained unmatched. The germline gives CDR1 SGHNT, CDR2 YYREEE (reference sequence). The CDR3 runs to 16 residues. CDR3 in amino acids: CASSLAGQGANTEQFF. The CDR3 DNA reads as TGTGCCAGCAGCTTGGCCGGACAGGGGGCTAACACTGAGCAGTTCTTC.

The V call is TRBV5-1, the J call TRBJ2-7, with TRBD1 matching over 7 bases. Germline V CDR1 and CDR2: SGHRS, YFSETQ. The ends lost 1 base at V and 5 bases at J; junction bases unmatched: 9. This CDR3 has 15 residues. CDR3 sequence: CASSLMSARGNEQYF. CDR3 DNA sequence: TGCGCCAGCAGCTTGATGTCGGCCAGGGGGAACGAGCAGTACTTC.

This chain uses TRBV10-1 with TRBJ1-4; D perhaps matches TRBD1 (5 bases). CDR3 length equals 16 residues. CDR1 WNHNN and CDR2 SYGVQD come from the germline V gene (reference sequence). V lost 7 bases, J lost 2 bases, and 17 bases lay in between. CDR3 amino acids: CASTLGLSVTNEKLFF. The DNA for the CDR3 is TGCGCCAGCACCCTGGGGCTCTCAGTCACTAATGAAAAACTGTTTTTT.

In this sample, this clone turned up a few times. This chain joins TRBV14 and TRBJ1-6; D is unresolved. The germline gives CDR1 SGHDN, CDR2 FVKESK. The CDR3 loop spans 14 amino acids. V lost 6 bases, J lost 8 bases, and 14 bases lay in between. CDR3 residues: CASRGIREDSPLHF. The CDR3, as DNA: TGTGCCAGCAGGGGGATAAGGGAAGATTCACCCCTCCACTTT.

The chain links TRBV6-5 to TRBJ1-1; D is possibly TRBD1 (6 bases). The germline V gene encodes CDR1 MNHEY and CDR2 SVGAGI. The CDR3 is 14 residues long. Trimming pared 4 bases from V and 11 bases from J, leaving 20 bases between. The CDR3 sequence is CASSSDRGYRAAFF. CDR3 DNA sequence: TGTGCCAGCAGTTCCGACCGCGGCTACAGGGCGGCTTTCTTT.

The chain couples TRBV6-1 to TRBJ1-6; 12 nucleotides agree with TRBD1. The J segment lost 11 bases and the V segment lost 4 bases, leaving 9 bases of the junction unmatched. In germline, CDR1 is MNHNS, CDR2 SASEGT. This CDR3 comprises 16 residues. CDR3 loop: CASSASGQGAGAPLHF. The CDR3 coding sequence is TGTGCCAGCAGTGCCTCGGGACAGGGGGCCGGAGCACCCCTCCACTTT.

J is TRBJ2-2 and V is TRBV4-2; D is unclear. This CDR3 has 16 residues. V was trimmed by 1 base and J by 4 bases, leaving 13 bases between them. Germline V CDR1 and CDR2: LGHNA, YNFKEQ. CDR3 sequence: CASSQGYSRVTGELFF. The CDR3 bases are TGTGCCAGCAGCCAAGGCTACAGTAGAGTCACCGGGGAGCTGTTTTTT.

The chain is built from TRBV24-1 and TRBJ2-1; 12 nucleotides align to TRBD1. The CDR3 is 14 residues long. The V and J ends lost 8 bases and 6 bases, in that order; junction bases with no gene match: 4. Germline V lookup: CDR1 KGHDR, CDR2 SFDVKD. CDR3 loop: CATNPGQGANEQFF. The CDR3 DNA reads TGTGCCACCAATCCGGGACAGGGGGCCAATGAGCAGTTCTTC.

A remark on this clone: One end of the junction varies from germline; a read error may be responsible. J is TRBJ1-1 and V is TRBV6-5; D not resolved. The CDR3 is made up of 13 amino acids. CDR1 is MNHEY and CDR2 is SVGAGI in the germline V gene. In nucleotides, the CDR3 is TGCGGCTCGTCCGGGATTGATGCAGGCGAAGCTTTCTTT. Its protein product is CGSSGIDAGEAFF.

The J gene is TRBJ2-1, the V gene TRBV5-1; no definite D call. V was cut by 1 base and J by 4 bases, with 9 bases left in between. Germline V gene data show CDR1 as SGHRS and CDR2 as YFSETQ. This CDR3 is 14 amino acids long. CDR3 in DNA: TGCGCCAGCAGCTTGTCTAATCGGTACAATGAGCAGTTCTTC. This codes for CASSLSNRYNEQFF.

CDR3 residues: CASSARPGGAGKNTGELFF. CDR3 nucleotides: TGTGCCAGCAGCGCCCGTCCGGGGGGGGCGGGCAAAAACACCGGGGAGCTGTTTTTT. The rearrangement links TRBV9 to TRBJ2-2, with 8 nucleotides matching TRBD2. The V segment lost 3 bases and the J segment 2 bases; nucleotides outside the gene matches: 15. Germline V lookup: CDR1 SGDLS, CDR2 YYNGEE. The length of the CDR3 is 19 residues.

Points on this clone: Germline and junction disagree at one end, which may indicate a read error. The V gene is TRBV7-7, the J gene TRBJ2-2; D unclear. Germline V gene data show CDR1 as SSHAT and CDR2 as FNYEAQ (reference sequence). The CDR3 consists of 13 residues. The CDR3 region is CASSRGGTGELFF. As DNA, the CDR3 is TGTGCTAGCAGCCGCGGTGGTACCGGGGAGCTGTTTTTT.

The gene calls are TRBV18 and TRBJ1-2, with no clear D. This CDR3 is built from 15 residues. Deletions cut 0 bases from V and 6 bases from J, with 14 bases between. Germline CDR1 reads KGHSH; CDR2 reads LQKENI. The CDR3 sequence is CASSPPSTRGHGYTF. As DNA, the CDR3 is TGTGCCAGCTCACCACCGTCGACACGGGGTCATGGCTACACCTTC.

This clone has just one count. The genes are TRBV18 and TRBJ1-2; TRBD1 agrees at 9 bases. Germline V gives CDR1 KGHSH, CDR2 LQKENI. The CDR3 covers 16 residues. The ends lost 1 base at V and 4 bases at J; junction bases unmatched: 7. DNA of the CDR3: TGTGCCAGCTCACCACAGGACAGGGGAGTTGGCTATGGCTACACCTTC. Its protein is CASSPQDRGVGYGYTF.

The chain's CDR3 is CASGFDGANQPQHF. The CDR3, as DNA: TGTGCTAGTGGCTTTGACGGAGCAAATCAGCCCCAGCATTTT. The chain employs TRBV12-5 and TRBJ1-5; D is unresolved. Trimming took off 6 bases at V and 4 bases at J, with 13 bases between the two ends. Germline V gives CDR1 LGHNT, CDR2 FRNRAP. The CDR3 loop spans 14 amino acids.

CDR3 residues: CASSIVGTLGEKLFF. The CDR3 nucleotides are TGTGCCAGTAGTATCGTCGGCACACTCGGAGAAAAACTGTTTTTT. The V and J genes are TRBV19 and TRBJ1-4, with unresolved D. V lost 3 bases and J lost 8, with 16 bases in between. Germline V gives CDR1 LNHDA, CDR2 SQIVND (reference sequence). There are 15 residues in the CDR3.

The J gene is TRBJ1-4, the V gene TRBV6-6; weak D call: TRBD1 (5 bases). Deletions cut 8 bases from V and 4 bases from J, with 11 bases between. The V gene's germline CDR1 is MNHNY and CDR2 SVGAGI (reference sequence). The CDR3 totals 13 residues. The CDR3 region has the DNA TGTGCCAGCTCGGGGGGGGATAATGAAAAACTGTTTTTT. This codes for CASSGGDNEKLFF.

The chain links TRBV14 to TRBJ1-6; no reliable D call. This CDR3 spans 13 amino acids. With 0 bases removed from V and 12 bases from J, the gap between germline ends came to 9 bases. CDR1 SGHDN and CDR2 FVKESK come from the germline V gene. For the CDR3, the DNA is TGTGCCAGCAGCCAAGAAGCGCGCCTACCCCTCCACTTT. This encodes CASSQEARLPLHF.

This chain joins TRBV12-3 or TRBV12-4 and TRBJ2-7, with TRBD1 matching 11 bases. With V trimmed by 6 bases and J by 2 bases, 0 bases remained unmatched. CDR3 length: 13 amino acids. DNA for the CDR3: TGTGCCAGCAGGGGACAGGGGGCCTACGAGCAGTACTTC. Translated: CASRGQGAYEQYF.

The chain has TRBV6-5 and TRBJ1-2, with D maybe TRBD1 (5 bases). Trimming cost V 6 bases and J 8 bases, with 22 bases left between them. Germline V lookup: CDR1 MNHEY, CDR2 SVGAGI. This CDR3 has 15 residues. CDR3 sequence reads: CASRASGTTVYGYTF. The DNA of the CDR3 is TGTGCCAGCAGAGCTTCCGGGACGACGGTATACGGCTACACCTTC.

A single count supports this clone. This chain uses TRBV27 with TRBJ1-4; a possible D gene is TRBD1 (6 bases). CDR1 and CDR2 (germline): MNHEY, SMNVEV (reference sequence). Trimming took 3 bases from V and 0 from J, leaving 11 bases between them. This CDR3 is built from 16 residues. CDR3: CASSFGQTATNEKLFF. CDR3 coding DNA: TGTGCCAGCAGTTTCGGACAGACCGCAACTAATGAAAAACTGTTTTTT. The whole variable domain, filled in from reference TRBV27 and TRBJ1-4, reads EAQVTQNPRYLITVTGKKLTVTCSQNMNHEYMSWYRQDPGLGLRQIYYSMNVEVTDKGDVPEGYKVSRKEKRNFPLILESPSPNQTSLYFCASSFGQTATNEKLFFGSGTQLSVL.

The DNA for the CDR3 is TGTGCCAGCAGCTTAGGACCAAGGGGCTATGGCTACACCTTC. Its translation: CASSLGPRGYGYTF. This chain links TRBV11-1 with TRBJ1-2; D may be TRBD1 (5 bases). Germline assignment: CDR1 SGHAT and CDR2 FQDESV (reference sequence). This CDR3 has 14 amino acids. Trimming removed 1 base from V and 4 bases from J, with 10 bases in between.

Points on this clone: Other DNA sequences in the sample encode the same CDR3. This sequence joins TRBV6-6 and TRBJ1-1, with D hard to call. V gave up 3 bases and J gave up 4 bases, with 9 bases separating them. CDR1 is MNHNY, CDR2 SVGAGI, per germline (reference sequence). CDR3 length: 13 residues. The CDR3 DNA reads as TGTGCCAGCAGTTATGGGCAGGTCACTGAAGCTTTCTTT. Its protein product is CASSYGQVTEAFF.